This T cell receptor (beta chain) was sequenced in a study of shared clonotypes between healthy human individuals. Findings and limits, study-wide: It was the few donors that limited the genetic and exposure-history diversity represented.

Trimming took 6 bases from V and 0 from J; bases not matched to a gene: 3. CDR1 is MNHEY and CDR2 is SMNVEV in the germline V gene (reference sequence). CDR3 length: 17 residues. A CD45RA-negative memory subset and a CD45RA+ naive subset were separated from the CD4+ cells. The repertoire was sequenced with immunoSEQ multiplex PCR; TCRdb's copy has only in-frame clones and lacks some. This sample has a few hundred thousand clones, with around 97% found just once. This clone appeared once. Its antigen is unidentified. Sequenced input: naive CD4+ T cells sorted from blood. The subset was: CD45RA+ positively selected. This chain links TRBV27 with TRBJ2-1; 15 bases agree with TRBD2. The TCR sequence derives from a woman in her twenties or thirties in good health. The CDR3 DNA reads TGTGCCAGCAGGGGACTAGCGGGAGGCAACTCCTACAATGAGCAGTTCTTC. Translated, it gives CASRGLAGGNSYNEQFF.